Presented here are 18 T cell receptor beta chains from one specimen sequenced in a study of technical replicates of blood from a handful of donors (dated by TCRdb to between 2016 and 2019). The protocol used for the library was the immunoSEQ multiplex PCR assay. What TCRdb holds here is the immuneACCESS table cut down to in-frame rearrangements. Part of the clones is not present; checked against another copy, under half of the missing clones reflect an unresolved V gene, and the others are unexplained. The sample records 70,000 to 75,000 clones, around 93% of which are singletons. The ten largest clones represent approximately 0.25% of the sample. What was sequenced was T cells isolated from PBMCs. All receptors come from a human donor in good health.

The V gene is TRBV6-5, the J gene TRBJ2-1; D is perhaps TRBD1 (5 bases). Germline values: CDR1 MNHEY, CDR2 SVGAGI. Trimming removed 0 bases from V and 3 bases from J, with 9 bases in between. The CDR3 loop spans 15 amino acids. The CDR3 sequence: CASSYSRQLYNEQFF. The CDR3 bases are TGTGCCAGCAGTTACTCGAGACAGCTCTACAATGAGCAGTTCTTC.

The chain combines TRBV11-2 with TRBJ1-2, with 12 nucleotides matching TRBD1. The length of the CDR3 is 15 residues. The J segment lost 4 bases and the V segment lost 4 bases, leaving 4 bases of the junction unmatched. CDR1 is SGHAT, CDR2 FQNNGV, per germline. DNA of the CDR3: TGTGCCAGCAGCTATGGGACAGGGGGCGGCTATGGCTACACCTTC. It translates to CASSYGTGGGYGYTF.

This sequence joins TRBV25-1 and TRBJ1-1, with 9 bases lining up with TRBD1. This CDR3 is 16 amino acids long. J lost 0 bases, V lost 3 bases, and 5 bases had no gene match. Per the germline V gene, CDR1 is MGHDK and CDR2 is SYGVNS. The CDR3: CASSDRTGGLNTEAFF. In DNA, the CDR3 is TGTGCCAGCAGTGATCGAACAGGGGGCTTGAACACTGAAGCTTTCTTT.

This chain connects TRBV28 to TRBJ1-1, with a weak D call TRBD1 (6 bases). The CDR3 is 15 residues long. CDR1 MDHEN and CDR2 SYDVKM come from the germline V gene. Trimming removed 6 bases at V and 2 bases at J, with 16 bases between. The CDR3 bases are TGTGCCAGCAGCCCATTTGGCGGGGGCAACACTGAAGCTTTCTTT. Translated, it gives CASSPFGGGNTEAFF.

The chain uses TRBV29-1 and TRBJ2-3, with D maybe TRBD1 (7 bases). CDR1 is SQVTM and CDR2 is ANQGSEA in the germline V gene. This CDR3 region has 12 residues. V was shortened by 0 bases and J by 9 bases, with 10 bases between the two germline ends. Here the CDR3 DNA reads TGCAGCGTTGAAGAGGCGGGACAGACGCAGTATTTT. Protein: CSVEEAGQTQYF.

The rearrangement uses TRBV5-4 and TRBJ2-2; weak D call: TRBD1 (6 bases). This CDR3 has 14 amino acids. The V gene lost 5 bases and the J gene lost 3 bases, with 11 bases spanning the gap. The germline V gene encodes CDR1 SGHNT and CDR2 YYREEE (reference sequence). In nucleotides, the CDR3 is TGTGCCAGCAGGAGACAGGTCGACACCGGGGAGCTGTTTTTT. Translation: CASRRQVDTGELFF.

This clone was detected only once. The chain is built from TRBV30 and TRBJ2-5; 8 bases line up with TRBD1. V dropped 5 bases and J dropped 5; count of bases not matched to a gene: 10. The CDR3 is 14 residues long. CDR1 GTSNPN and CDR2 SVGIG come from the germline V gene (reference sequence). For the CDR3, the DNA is TGTGCCTGGGCGGCCGGCAGGGGGCCGGAGACCCAGTACTTC. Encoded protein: CAWAAGRGPETQYF.

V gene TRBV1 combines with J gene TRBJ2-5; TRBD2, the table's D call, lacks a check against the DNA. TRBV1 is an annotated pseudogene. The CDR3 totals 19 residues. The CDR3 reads CTSSQGPLAGVTYQETQYF. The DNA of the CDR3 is TGCACCAGCAGCCAAGGTCCCCTAGCGGGAGTCACGTACCAAGAGACCCAGTACTTC.

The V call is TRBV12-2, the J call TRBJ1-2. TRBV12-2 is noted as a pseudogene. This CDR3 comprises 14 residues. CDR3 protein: CASRFLRVPYGYTF. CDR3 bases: TGTGCAAGTCGCTTCTTGCGTGTACCCTATGGCTACACCTTC.

The CDR3 DNA follows: TGTGCCAGCAGGCGGGACAGGGACCACAATGAGCAGTTCTTC. It is translated as CASRRDRDHNEQFF. The chain carries TRBV6-1 and TRBJ2-1, with 9 bases aligning to TRBD1. The V gene end was trimmed by 6 bases and the J gene end by 5 bases; junction bases not matched to a gene: 5. CDR1 MNHNS and CDR2 SASEGT come from the germline V gene. CDR3 length: 14 residues.

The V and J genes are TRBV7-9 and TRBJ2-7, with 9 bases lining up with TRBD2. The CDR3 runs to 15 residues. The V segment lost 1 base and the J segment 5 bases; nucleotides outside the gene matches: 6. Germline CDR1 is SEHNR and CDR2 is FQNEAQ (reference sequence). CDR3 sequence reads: CASSLGVAGVHEQYF. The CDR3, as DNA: TGTGCCAGCAGCTTAGGGGTAGCGGGAGTCCACGAGCAGTACTTC.

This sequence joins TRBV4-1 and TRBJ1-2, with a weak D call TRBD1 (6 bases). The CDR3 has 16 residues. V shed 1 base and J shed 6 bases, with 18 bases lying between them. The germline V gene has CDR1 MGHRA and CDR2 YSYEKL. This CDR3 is CASSQVGAQPNDGYTF. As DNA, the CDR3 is TGCGCCAGCAGCCAAGTGGGGGCTCAGCCAAACGATGGCTACACCTTC.

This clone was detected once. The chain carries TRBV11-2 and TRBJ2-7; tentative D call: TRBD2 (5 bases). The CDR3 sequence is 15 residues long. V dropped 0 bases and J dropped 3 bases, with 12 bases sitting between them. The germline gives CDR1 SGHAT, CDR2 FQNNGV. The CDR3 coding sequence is TGTGCCAGCAGCTTAGATCGTCCTAGCAGCTACGAGCAGTACTTC. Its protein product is CASSLDRPSSYEQYF.

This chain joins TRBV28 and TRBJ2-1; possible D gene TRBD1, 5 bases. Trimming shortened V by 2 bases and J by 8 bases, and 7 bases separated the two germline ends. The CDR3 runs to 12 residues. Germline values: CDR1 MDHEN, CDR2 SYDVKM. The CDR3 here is CASSLQGDEQFF. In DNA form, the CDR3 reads TGTGCCAGCAGTTTACAGGGTGATGAGCAGTTCTTC.

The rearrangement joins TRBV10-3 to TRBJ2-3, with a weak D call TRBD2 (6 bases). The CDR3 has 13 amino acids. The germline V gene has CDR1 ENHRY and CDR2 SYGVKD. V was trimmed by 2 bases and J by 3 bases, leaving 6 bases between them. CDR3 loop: CAISEGRTDTQYF. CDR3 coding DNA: TGTGCCATCAGTGAGGGGAGGACAGATACGCAGTATTTT.

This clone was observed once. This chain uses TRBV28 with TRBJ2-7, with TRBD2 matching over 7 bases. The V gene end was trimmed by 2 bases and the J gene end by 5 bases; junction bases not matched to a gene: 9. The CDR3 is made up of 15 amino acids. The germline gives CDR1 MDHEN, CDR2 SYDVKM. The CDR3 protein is CASSLIATSKDEQYF. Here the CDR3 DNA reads TGTGCCAGCAGTTTAATAGCGACTAGCAAGGACGAGCAGTACTTC.

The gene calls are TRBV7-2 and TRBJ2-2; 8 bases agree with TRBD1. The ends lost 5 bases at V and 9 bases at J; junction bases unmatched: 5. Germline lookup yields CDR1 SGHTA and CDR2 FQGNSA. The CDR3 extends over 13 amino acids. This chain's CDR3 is CASSPDRARELFF. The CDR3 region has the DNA TGTGCCAGCAGCCCGGACAGGGCCCGGGAGCTGTTTTTT.

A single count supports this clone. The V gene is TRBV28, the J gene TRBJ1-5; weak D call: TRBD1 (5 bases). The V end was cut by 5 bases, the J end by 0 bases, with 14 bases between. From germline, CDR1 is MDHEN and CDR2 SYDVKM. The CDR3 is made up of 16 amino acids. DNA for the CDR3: TGTGCCAGCAGTCCGTGGACATTTGATAGCAATCAGCCCCAGCATTTT. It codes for CASSPWTFDSNQPQHF.